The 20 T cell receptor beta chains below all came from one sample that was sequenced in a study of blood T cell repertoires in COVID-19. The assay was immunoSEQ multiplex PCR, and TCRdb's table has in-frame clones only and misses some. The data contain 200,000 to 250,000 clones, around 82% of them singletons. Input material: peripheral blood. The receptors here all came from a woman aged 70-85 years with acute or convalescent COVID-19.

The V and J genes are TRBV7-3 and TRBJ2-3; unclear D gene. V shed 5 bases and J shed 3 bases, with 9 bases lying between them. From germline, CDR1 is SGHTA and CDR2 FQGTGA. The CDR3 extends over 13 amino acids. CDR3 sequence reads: CASSPIGTDTQYF. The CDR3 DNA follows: TGTGCCAGCAGCCCCATCGGGACAGATACGCAGTATTTT.

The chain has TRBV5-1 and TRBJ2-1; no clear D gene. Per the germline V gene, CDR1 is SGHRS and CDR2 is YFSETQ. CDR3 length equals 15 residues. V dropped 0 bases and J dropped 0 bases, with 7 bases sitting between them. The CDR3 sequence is CASSLDRSSYNEQFF. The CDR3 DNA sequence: TGCGCCAGCAGCTTGGACAGAAGCTCCTACAATGAGCAGTTCTTC.

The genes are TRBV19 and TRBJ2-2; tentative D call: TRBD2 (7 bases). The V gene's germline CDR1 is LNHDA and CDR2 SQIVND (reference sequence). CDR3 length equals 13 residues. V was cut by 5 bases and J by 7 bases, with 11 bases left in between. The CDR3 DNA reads TGTGCCAGTAGTCGGGGGGCCCACGGGGAGCTGTTTTTT. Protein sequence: CASSRGAHGELFF.

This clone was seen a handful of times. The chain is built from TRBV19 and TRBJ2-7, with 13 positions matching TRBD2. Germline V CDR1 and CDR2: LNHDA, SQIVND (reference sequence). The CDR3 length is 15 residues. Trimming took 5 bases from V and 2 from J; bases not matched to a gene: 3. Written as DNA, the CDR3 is TGTGCCAGTAGTCCAGGACTAGCGGGAGCCTACGAGCAGTACTTC. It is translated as CASSPGLAGAYEQYF.

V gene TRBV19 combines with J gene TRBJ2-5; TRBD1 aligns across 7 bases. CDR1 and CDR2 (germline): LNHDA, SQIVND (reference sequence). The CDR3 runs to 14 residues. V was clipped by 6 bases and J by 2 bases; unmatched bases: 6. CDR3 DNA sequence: TGTGCCAGTAGACGAAGGGACAGACAAGAGACCCAGTACTTC. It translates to CASRRRDRQETQYF. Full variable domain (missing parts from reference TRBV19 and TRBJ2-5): DGGITQSPKYLFRKEGQNVTLSCEQNLNHDAMYWYRQDPGQGLRLIYYSQIVNDFQKGDIAEGYSVSREKKESFPLTVTSAQKNPTAFYLCASRRRDRQETQYFGPGTRLLVL.

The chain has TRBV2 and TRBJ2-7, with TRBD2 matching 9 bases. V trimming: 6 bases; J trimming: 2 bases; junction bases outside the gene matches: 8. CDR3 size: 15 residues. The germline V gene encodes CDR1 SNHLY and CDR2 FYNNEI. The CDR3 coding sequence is TGTGCCAGCAGATTGACTAGCGGCGGGACCTACGAGCAGTACTTC. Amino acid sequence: CASRLTSGGTYEQYF. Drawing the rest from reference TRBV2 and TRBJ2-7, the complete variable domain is EPEVTQTPSHQVTQMGQEVILRCVPISNHLYFYWYRQILGQKVEFLVSFYNNEISEKSEIFDDQFSVERPDGSNFTLKIRSTKLEDSAMYFCASRLTSGGTYEQYFGPGTRLTVT.

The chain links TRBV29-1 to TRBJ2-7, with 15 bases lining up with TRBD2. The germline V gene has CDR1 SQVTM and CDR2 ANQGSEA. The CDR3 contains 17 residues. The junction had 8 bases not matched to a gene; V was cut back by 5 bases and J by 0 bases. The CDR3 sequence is CSVRGTSGRLSSYEQYF. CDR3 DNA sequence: TGCAGCGTTAGGGGGACTAGCGGGAGGCTTAGCTCCTACGAGCAGTACTTC.

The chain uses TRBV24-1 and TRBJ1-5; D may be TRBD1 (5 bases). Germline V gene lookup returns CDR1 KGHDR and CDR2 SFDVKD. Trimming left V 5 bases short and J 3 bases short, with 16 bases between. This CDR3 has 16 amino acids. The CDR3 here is CATSGRDSPINQPQHF. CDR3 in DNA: TGTGCCACCAGTGGCCGGGACTCCCCTATCAATCAGCCCCAGCATTTT.

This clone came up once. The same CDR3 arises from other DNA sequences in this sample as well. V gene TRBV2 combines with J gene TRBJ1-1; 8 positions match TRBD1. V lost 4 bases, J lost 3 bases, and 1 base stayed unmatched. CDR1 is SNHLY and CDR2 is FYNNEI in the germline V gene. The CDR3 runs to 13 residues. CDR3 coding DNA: TGTGCCAGCAGTGGACAGGGGTACACTGAAGCTTTCTTT. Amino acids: CASSGQGYTEAFF.

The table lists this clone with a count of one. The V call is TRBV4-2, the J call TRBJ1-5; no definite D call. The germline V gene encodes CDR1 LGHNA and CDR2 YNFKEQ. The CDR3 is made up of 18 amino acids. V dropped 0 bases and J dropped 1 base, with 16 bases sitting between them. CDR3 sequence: CASSQDSMTGGSNQPQHF. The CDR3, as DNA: TGTGCCAGCAGCCAAGATTCCATGACGGGAGGGAGCAATCAGCCCCAGCATTTT.

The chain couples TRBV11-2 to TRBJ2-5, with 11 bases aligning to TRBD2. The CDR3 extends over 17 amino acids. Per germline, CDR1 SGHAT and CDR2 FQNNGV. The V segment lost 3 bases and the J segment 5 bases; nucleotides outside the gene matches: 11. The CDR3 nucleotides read TGTGCCAGCAGCTTCTCAGTAGCGGGAGGGCCTTGGGAGACCCAGTACTTC. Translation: CASSFSVAGGPWETQYF.

CDR3 amino acids: CASSYSASSMNTEAFF. CDR3 coding DNA: TGTGCCAGCAGTTACTCCGCCTCCTCTATGAACACTGAAGCTTTCTTT. The chain has TRBV6-5 and TRBJ1-1; D unresolved. The CDR3 spans 16 residues. The V gene lost 0 bases and the J gene lost 0 bases, with 11 bases spanning the gap. Germline values: CDR1 MNHEY, CDR2 SVGAGI.

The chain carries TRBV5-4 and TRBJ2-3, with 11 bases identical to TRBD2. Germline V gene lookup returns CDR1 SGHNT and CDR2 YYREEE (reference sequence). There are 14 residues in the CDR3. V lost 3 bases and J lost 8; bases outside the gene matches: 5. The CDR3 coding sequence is TGTGCCAGCAGCTCACTAGCGGGAGTTGGTACGCAGTATTTT. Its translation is CASSSLAGVGTQYF.

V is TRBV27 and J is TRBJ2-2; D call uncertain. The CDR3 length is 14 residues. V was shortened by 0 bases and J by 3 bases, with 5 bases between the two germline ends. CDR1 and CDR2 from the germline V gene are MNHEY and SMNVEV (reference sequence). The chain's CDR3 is CASSLSSDTGELFF. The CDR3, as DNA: TGTGCCAGCAGTTTATCGAGCGACACCGGGGAGCTGTTTTTT.

CDR3 protein: CASKRDREETQYF. CDR3 bases: TGTGCCAGCAAGCGGGACAGGGAAGAGACCCAGTACTTC. The V and J genes are TRBV27 and TRBJ2-5, with 9 bases identical to TRBD1. Germline CDR1 and CDR2: MNHEY and SMNVEV (reference sequence). This CDR3 has 13 residues. With V trimmed by 7 bases and J by 3 bases, 3 bases remained unmatched.

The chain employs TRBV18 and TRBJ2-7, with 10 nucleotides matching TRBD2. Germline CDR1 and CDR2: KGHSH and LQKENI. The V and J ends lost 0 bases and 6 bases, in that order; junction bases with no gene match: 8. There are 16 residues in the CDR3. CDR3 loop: CASSPPALAGDGEQYF. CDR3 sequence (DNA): TGTGCCAGCTCACCACCGGCGCTAGCGGGAGATGGCGAGCAGTACTTC.

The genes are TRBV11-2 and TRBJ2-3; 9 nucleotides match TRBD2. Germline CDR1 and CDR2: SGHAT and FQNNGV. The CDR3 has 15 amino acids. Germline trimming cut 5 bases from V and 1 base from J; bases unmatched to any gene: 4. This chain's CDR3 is CASSQWTSGTDTQYF. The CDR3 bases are TGTGCCAGCAGCCAATGGACTAGCGGCACAGATACGCAGTATTTT.

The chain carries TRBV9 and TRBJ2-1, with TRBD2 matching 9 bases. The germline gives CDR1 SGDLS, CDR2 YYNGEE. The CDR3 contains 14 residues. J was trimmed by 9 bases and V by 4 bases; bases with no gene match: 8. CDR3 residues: CASSPGTSWVEQFF. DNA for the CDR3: TGTGCCAGCAGCCCCGGGACTAGCTGGGTTGAGCAGTTCTTC.

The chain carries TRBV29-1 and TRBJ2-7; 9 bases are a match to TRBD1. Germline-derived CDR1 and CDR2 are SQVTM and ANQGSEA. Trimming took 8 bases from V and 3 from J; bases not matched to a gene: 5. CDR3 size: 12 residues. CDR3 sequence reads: CSYGTGIYEQYF. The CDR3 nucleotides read TGCAGCTACGGGACAGGGATCTACGAGCAGTACTTC.

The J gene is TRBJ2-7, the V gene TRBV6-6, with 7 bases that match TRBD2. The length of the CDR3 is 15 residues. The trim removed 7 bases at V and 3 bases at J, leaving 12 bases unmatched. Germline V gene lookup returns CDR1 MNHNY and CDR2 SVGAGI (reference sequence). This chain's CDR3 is CASTNVASGVYEQYF. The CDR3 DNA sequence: TGTGCCAGCACCAACGTAGCTAGCGGCGTCTACGAGCAGTACTTC.